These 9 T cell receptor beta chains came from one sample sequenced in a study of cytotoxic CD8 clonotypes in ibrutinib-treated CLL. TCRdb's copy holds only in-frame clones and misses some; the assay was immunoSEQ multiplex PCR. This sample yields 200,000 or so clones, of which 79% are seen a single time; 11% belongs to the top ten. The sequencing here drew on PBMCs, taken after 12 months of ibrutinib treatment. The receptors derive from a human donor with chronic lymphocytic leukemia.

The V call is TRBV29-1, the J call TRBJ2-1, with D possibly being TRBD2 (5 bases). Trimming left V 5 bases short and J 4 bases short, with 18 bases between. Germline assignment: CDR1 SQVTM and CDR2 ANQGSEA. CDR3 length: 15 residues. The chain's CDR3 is CSVTSLGGGYNEQFF. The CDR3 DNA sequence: TGCAGCGTTACTTCTCTAGGAGGAGGTTACAATGAGCAGTTCTTC.

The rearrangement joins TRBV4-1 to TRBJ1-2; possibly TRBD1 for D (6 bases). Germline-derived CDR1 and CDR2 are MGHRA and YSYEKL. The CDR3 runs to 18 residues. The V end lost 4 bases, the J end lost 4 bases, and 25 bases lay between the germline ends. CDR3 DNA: TGCGCCAGCAGCCCTGGGGGGCAGCCGCAAGTAAACCCCTATGGCTACACCTTC. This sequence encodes CASSPGGQPQVNPYGYTF.

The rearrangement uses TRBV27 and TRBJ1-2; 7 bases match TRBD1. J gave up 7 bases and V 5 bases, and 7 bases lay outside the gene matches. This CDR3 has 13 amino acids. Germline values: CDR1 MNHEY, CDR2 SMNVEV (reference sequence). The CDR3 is CASSPRGGSGYTF. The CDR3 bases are TGTGCCAGCAGTCCGAGAGGGGGCTCTGGCTACACCTTC.

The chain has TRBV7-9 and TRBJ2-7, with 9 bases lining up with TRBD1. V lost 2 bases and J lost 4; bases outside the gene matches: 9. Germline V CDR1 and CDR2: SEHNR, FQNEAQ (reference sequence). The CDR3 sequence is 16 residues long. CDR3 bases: TGTGCCAGCAGCTTATTAGGGGGGGACAGGGAATACGAGCAGTACTTC. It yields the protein CASSLLGGDREYEQYF.

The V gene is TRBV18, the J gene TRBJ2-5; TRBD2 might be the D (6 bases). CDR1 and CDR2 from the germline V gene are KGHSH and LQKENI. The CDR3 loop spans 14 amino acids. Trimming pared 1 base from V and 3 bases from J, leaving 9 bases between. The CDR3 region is CASSPRASEETQYF. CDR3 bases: TGTGCCAGCTCACCACGGGCTAGCGAAGAGACCCAGTACTTC.

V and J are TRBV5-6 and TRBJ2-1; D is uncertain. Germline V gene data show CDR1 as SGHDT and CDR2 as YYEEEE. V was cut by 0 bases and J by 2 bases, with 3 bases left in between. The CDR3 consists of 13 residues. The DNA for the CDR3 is TGTGCCAGCAGCTTGGGGGCCTACAATGAGCAGTTCTTC. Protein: CASSLGAYNEQFF.

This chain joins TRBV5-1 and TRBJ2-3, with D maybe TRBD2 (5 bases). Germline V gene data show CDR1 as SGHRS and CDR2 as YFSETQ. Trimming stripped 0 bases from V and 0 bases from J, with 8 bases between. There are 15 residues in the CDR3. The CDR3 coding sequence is TGCGCCAGCAGCTTGGTCCCGGGGAGCACAGATACGCAGTATTTT. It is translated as CASSLVPGSTDTQYF. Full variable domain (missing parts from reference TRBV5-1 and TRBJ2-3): KAGVTQTPRYLIKTRGQQVTLSCSPISGHRSVSWYQQTPGQGLQFLFEYFSETQRNKGNFPGRFSGRQFSNSRSEMNVSTLELGDSALYLCASSLVPGSTDTQYFGPGTRLTVL.

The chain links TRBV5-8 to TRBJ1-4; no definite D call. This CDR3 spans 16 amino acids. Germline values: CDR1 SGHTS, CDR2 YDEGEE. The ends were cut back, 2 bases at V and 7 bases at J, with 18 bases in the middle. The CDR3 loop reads CASSFSGWEPSEKLFF. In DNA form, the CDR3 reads TGTGCCAGCAGCTTCTCGGGCTGGGAACCTAGTGAAAAACTGTTTTTT.

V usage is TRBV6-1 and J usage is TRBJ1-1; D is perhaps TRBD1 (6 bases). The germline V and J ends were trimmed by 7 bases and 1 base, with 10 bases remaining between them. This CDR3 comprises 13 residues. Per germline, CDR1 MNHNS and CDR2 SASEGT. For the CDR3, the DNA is TGTGCCAGCAAGGAACAGGGGAACACTGAAGCTTTCTTT. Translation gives CASKEQGNTEAFF.